This T cell receptor (beta chain) was obtained from a study of blood T cell repertoires in COVID-19. Background on the study: PBMCs, B-cell-depleted T cells, or T cells were the source of the cDNA or gDNA that made up the material.

Using immunoSEQ multiplex PCR, the repertoire was profiled, and TCRdb retains in-frame clones only, with some absent. The sample holds about half a million clones, 70% to 90% seen once. The germline CDR1 and CDR2 sequences are LGHNA and YNFKEQ. The V end lost 0 bases, the J end lost 2 bases, and 11 bases lay between the germline ends. The CDR3 has 16 residues. Cohort 3 donors were reported recovered after two negative PCRs, clearance, or symptom resolution. The chain carries TRBV4-2 and TRBJ1-5, with D possibly TRBD1 on 5 matching bases. The TCR comes from an older woman who had recovered from COVID-19. The sequencing sample was made of PBMCs or T cells enriched from blood (not recorded which). The CDR3 DNA reads TGTGCCAGCAGCCAAGACCGGGGGGTGGGCAATCAGCCCCAGCATTTT. This encodes CASSQDRGVGNQPQHF.